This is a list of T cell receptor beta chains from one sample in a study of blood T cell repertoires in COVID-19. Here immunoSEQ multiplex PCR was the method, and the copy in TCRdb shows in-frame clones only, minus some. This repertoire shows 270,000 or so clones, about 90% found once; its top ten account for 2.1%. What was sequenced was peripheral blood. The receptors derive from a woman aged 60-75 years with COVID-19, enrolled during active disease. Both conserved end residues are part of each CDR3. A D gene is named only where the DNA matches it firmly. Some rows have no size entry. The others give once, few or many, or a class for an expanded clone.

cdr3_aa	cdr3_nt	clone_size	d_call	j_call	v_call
CASSLRGRTYNEQFF	TGTGCCAGCAGCTTAAGGGGCAGGACGTACAATGAGCAGTTCTTC	-	-	TRBJ2-1	TRBV7-8
CASSEGRRQFF	TGTGCCAGCAGTGAGGGGAGGAGGCAGTTCTTC	-	-	TRBJ2-1	TRBV6-1
CASSRLNQPQHF	TGTGCCAGCAGCCGTTTAAATCAGCCCCAGCATTTT	-	-	TRBJ1-5	TRBV7-2
CATSRENDGSEKLFF	TGTGCCACCAGCAGAGAGAACGACGGGAGTGAAAAACTGTTTTTT	-	-	TRBJ1-4	TRBV15
CASSYAGTAYGYTF	TGTGCCAGCAGTTACGCCGGGACTGCGTATGGCTACACCTTC	-	-	TRBJ1-2	TRBV6-2/TRBV6-3
CASRHDRYQETQYF	TGTGCCAGCAGACACGACAGGTACCAAGAGACCCAGTACTTC	once	-	TRBJ2-5	TRBV7-2
CASSLGVRQETQYF	TGTGCCAGCAGCTTAGGCGTTCGGCAAGAGACCCAGTACTTC	once	-	TRBJ2-5	TRBV13
CASSIDRGSGADTQYF	TGTGCCAGTAGTATTGACAGGGGTAGTGGGGCAGATACGCAGTATTTT	once	TRBD1	TRBJ2-3	TRBV19
CASRPDSVSPLHF	TGTGCCAGCAGACCGGACAGTGTTTCACCCCTCCACTTT	-	-	TRBJ1-6	TRBV12-3/TRBV12-4
CATSSAYGDFYEQYF	TGTGCCACCAGCAGTGCTTACGGGGATTTTTACGAGCAGTACTTC	-	-	TRBJ2-7	TRBV15
CASSQGGMNTGAYEQYF	TGTGCCAGCAGCCAAGGGGGTATGAACACCGGGGCCTACGAGCAGTACTTC	-	-	TRBJ2-7	TRBV4-2
CASSPRPQQAAEAFF	TGTGCCAGCTCACCAAGGCCCCAGCAGGCCGCTGAAGCTTTCTTT	few	-	TRBJ1-1	TRBV18
CASSRRTLSGNTIYF	TGCGCCAGCAGCCGAAGGACTTTATCTGGAAACACCATATATTTT	-	-	TRBJ1-3	TRBV4-1
CASSLRTGPGGYTF	TGTGCCAGCAGCTTACGGACAGGCCCTGGGGGCTACACCTTC	-	TRBD1	TRBJ1-2	TRBV7-8
CASTTGGHNSPLHF	TGTGCCAGCACTACAGGGGGCCATAATTCACCCCTCCACTTT	few	TRBD1	TRBJ1-6	TRBV6-5
CASRTSGGWQETQYF	TGTGCCAGTAGAACTAGCGGGGGTTGGCAGGAGACCCAGTACTTC	-	TRBD2	TRBJ2-5	TRBV19
CASSQGPRGEYF	TGCGCCAGCAGCCAAGGACCCCGGGGAGAGTATTTT	-	-	TRBJ2-3	TRBV4-1
CASSPTGVSWNSPLHF	TGTGCCAGCAGCCCGACAGGGGTTTCTTGGAATTCACCCCTCCACTTT	-	TRBD1	TRBJ1-6	TRBV6-6
CASSQTVRGTEAFF	TGCGCCAGCAGCCAAACAGTTAGGGGCACTGAAGCTTTCTTT	-	-	TRBJ1-1	TRBV4-3
CASSYSRTGVTEAFF	TGTGCCAGCAGTTACTCCCGGACAGGCGTCACTGAAGCTTTCTTT	once	TRBD1	TRBJ1-1	TRBV6-5
CASKPEMWEPKHEQYF	TGTGCCAGCAAACCGGAGATGTGGGAGCCCAAGCACGAGCAGTACTTC	-	-	TRBJ2-7	TRBV2
CASSSRLSRDSSGYTF	TGTGCCAGCAGCTCGCGTTTAAGCCGGGACAGCAGTGGCTACACCTTC	-	TRBD1	TRBJ1-2	TRBV7-2
CASSTGQGNTEAFF	TGTGCCAGCAGTACCGGACAGGGTAACACTGAAGCTTTCTTT	once	TRBD1	TRBJ1-1	TRBV7-9
CASSYSSGGETQYF	TGTGCCAGCAGTTACTCCAGCGGGGGGGAGACCCAGTACTTC	-	TRBD2	TRBJ2-5	TRBV6-5
CASSSRRDSYNEQFF	TGTGCCAGCAGCTCGCGCAGGGACTCCTACAATGAGCAGTTCTTC	-	-	TRBJ2-1	TRBV11-3
CASSGGQGALGYTF	TGCGCCAGCAGCGGAGGACAGGGGGCGCTTGGCTACACCTTC	-	TRBD1	TRBJ1-2	TRBV5-1